In this sample, the clone carrying this T cell receptor beta chain turned up a few times. As yet, its antigen is unknown. This sample is drawn from a study of T cells after yellow fever vaccination. One entry per CDR3 protein, called by TCRdb with MiXCR from the 5' RACE reads. This table holds hundreds of thousands of distinct CDR3 sequences, under 7.5% found once. Study-wide findings and caveats: Of the clonotypes, a small share occurred in both CD4 and CD8 compartments.

The V and J ends lost 6 bases and 7 bases, in that order; junction bases with no gene match: 5. Germline CDR1 reads MNHNS; CDR2 reads SASEGT. CDR3 length: 13 residues. The receptor was derived from a man aged 30 to 45 who received the YFV17D yellow fever vaccine. The source was PBMCs, collected 5 days after the yellow fever booster vaccination. V gene TRBV6-1 combines with J gene TRBJ2-3, with 9 bases aligning to TRBD1. The CDR3 loop is CASRPGQGYTQYF. In DNA, the CDR3 is TGTGCCAGCAGACCAGGACAGGGGTATACGCAGTATTTT.